This is a list of T cell receptor beta chains from one sample in a study of T cell changes during pregnancy in multiple sclerosis. Generated by immunoSEQ multiplex PCR, the TCRdb table keeps only in-frame clones and is missing some. The data show tens of thousands of clones, around nine tenths seen once. The sample was CD4+ T cells from peripheral blood mononuclear cells, taken after pregnancy. The receptors stem from a female donor with multiple sclerosis, enrolled in a pregnancy study. CDR3s include the opening cysteine and the closing phenylalanine or tryptophan. A D gene is named only where the DNA matches it firmly. Rows give clone size only sometimes, using once, few, many, or a class for an expanded clone.

-,13,TRBJ1-5,-,TRBV19,TGTGCCAGTAGTATGGGCCTGAATCAGCCCCAGCATTTT,CASSMGLNQPQHF
-,14,TRBJ1-1,-,TRBV2,TGTGCCAGCACCGGGGGGGGTCTGAACACTGAAGCTTTCTTT,CASTGGGLNTEAFF
-,14,TRBJ2-3,-,TRBV7-3,TGTGCCAGCAGCTCCGGACTATTCACAGATACGCAGTATTTT,CASSSGLFTDTQYF
-,13,TRBJ1-1,TRBD1,TRBV6-6,TGTGCCACGCCAGGGGGAAACTACACTGAAGCTTTCTTT,CATPGGNYTEAFF
-,16,TRBJ1-2,TRBD1,TRBV5-4,TGTGCCAGCACCCCCTCCCGACAGGGAAGGGACTATGGCTACACCTTC,CASTPSRQGRDYGYTF
-,15,TRBJ1-3,-,TRBV5-1,TGCGCCAGCAGCTTGGGGGCAGGCTCTGGAAACACCATATATTTT,CASSLGAGSGNTIYF
few,15,TRBJ2-2,TRBD1,TRBV4-1,TGCGCCAGCAGAATAAGACAGGGTCTGACCGGGGAGCTGTTTTTT,CASRIRQGLTGELFF
-,14,TRBJ1-4,-,TRBV9,TGTGCCAGCAGCCCGGGGGGTTCTAATGAAAAACTGTTTTTT,CASSPGGSNEKLFF
-,14,TRBJ1-5,-,TRBV2,TGTGCCAGCAGTGATATTGCAGCGGATCAGCCCCAGCATTTT,CASSDIAADQPQHF
-,13,TRBJ1-2,-,TRBV7-2,TGTGCCAGCAGCCGGACGGGAAACTATGGCTACACCTTC,CASSRTGNYGYTF
-,14,TRBJ1-3,TRBD1,TRBV7-2,TGTGCCAGCAGTCTCGACAGGGGAGGAAACACCATATATTTT,CASSLDRGGNTIYF
-,15,TRBJ2-3,TRBD1,TRBV5-8,TGTGCCAGCAGCTGGACCGGGACAGAGACAGATACGCAGTATTTT,CASSWTGTETDTQYF
-,14,TRBJ2-5,TRBD2,TRBV6-6,TGTGCCAGCAGTTACAAGGGACTAGGAGAGACCCAGTACTTC,CASSYKGLGETQYF
-,15,TRBJ1-6,TRBD1,TRBV4-1,TGCGCCAGCAGCCAAGAGGGACAGGGTAATTCACCCCTCCACTTT,CASSQEGQGNSPLHF
-,14,TRBJ2-1,-,TRBV28,TGTGCCAGCAGTATGGGTCGGGGTCCCCGCGGAATCTTCTTC,CASSMGRGPRGIFF
-,15,TRBJ2-1,TRBD2,TRBV7-9,TGTGCCAGCAGCCCTAGCGGAGCTACCTACAATGAGCAGTTCTTC,CASSPSGATYNEQFF
few,18,TRBJ2-3,TRBD2,TRBV11-2,TGTGCCAGCAGCTTAGATTCTCCCTCCGCGGGGGGGAAGGATACGCAGTATTTT,CASSLDSPSAGGKDTQYF
-,14,TRBJ2-7,TRBD1,TRBV7-3,TGTGCCAGCAGCTTAGGGACAGGAGTCTACGAGCAGTACTTC,CASSLGTGVYEQYF
-,16,TRBJ2-7,TRBD2,TRBV2,TGTGCCAGCAGTGAAGCCATTAGACTAGCGGGGGGCCCGGGAACTTTC,CASSEAIRLAGGPGTF
once,15,TRBJ1-2,-,TRBV5-5,TGTGCCAGCAGTGTTTTATCCCTAATTTCCTATGGCTACACCTTC,CASSVLSLISYGYTF
-,15,TRBJ2-1,-,TRBV30,TGTGCCTGGAGTTTGCATCCGGGATCCTACAATGAGCAGTTCTTC,CAWSLHPGSYNEQFF
-,12,TRBJ2-2,-,TRBV9,TGTGCCAGCAGCACACCCCCCGGGGAGCTGTTTTTT,CASSTPPGELFF
-,15,TRBJ2-5,TRBD2,TRBV5-1,TGCGCCAGCAGCGGGACCGGGACTAGTCTAGAGACCCAGTACTTC,CASSGTGTSLETQYF
-,16,TRBJ2-7,TRBD1,TRBV5-1,TGCGCCAGCAGCTTGAGAGGACGGGACAGAGACTACGAGCAGTACTTC,CASSLRGRDRDYEQYF